This TCR beta chain was obtained from a study of T cells after posttransplantation cyclophosphamide. Sequencing used immunoSEQ multiplex PCR; TCRdb keeps in-frame clones, though not all of them. The table lists approximately 30,000 clones, about nine tenths of them singletons. Findings and caveats of the study: Donor-recipient repertoire similarity was low at 1-2 months, rising over year one. Recipient CMV seropositivity and CMV reactivation strongly tracked TRB clonality.

Germline V gene data show CDR1 as MNHNS and CDR2 as SASEGT. This CDR3 comprises 13 residues. The V and J ends lost 6 bases and 2 bases respectively, with 5 bases between them. About this clone itself: Its cognate antigen is unknown. The sample contains more than one DNA sequence encoding this CDR3.

The TCR was taken from a man aged 50-60 years. Sequencing input: PBMCs. The rearrangement links TRBV6-1 to TRBJ1-6; no definite D call. The CDR3 sequence is CASRFTYNSPLHF. The CDR3 DNA sequence: TGTGCCAGCAGGTTTACCTATAATTCACCCCTCCACTTT.